The 24 T cell receptor beta chains reported below all come from one sample, sequenced in a study of T-cell memory formation after mild COVID-19 (dated by TCRdb to the early 2020s). Receptor libraries were prepared by 5' RACE. Data came from an Illumina NovaSeq 6000. The public reads were reanalyzed by TCRdb: fastp trimming at Q25, MiXCR alignment, in-frame beta chains only. Records with the same CDR3 protein are collapsed into one entry carrying the most frequent genes and DNA. The sample table shows roughly 35,000 distinct CDR3 sequences, and under 25% are seen once. Approximately 1.4% of the sample is held by the ten biggest clonotypes. Sequenced sample: PBMCs or a T cell subset sorted from them (not recorded which). These receptors originate from an adult who had mild COVID-19 (a few samples of this study predate the infection). The sample titles of this study are shuffled in the database, so cell type and time point are left out.

This clonotype showed up many times. The CDR3: CASSQWYGAPSYEQYF. DNA for the CDR3: TGTGCCAGCAGCCAATGGTACGGGGCCCCTTCCTACGAGCAGTACTTC. This chain uses TRBV3-1 with TRBJ2-7; perhaps D is TRBD1 or TRBD2 (5 bases each). Per the germline V gene, CDR1 is LGHDT and CDR2 is YNNKEL (reference sequence). This CDR3 contains 16 residues. V lost 2 bases to trimming and J lost 1 base, with 15 bases between them.

V gene TRBV13 combines with J gene TRBJ2-2; D not resolved. The length of the CDR3 is 14 residues. V was pared by 6 bases and J by 1 base, with 9 bases between. Per germline, CDR1 PRHDT and CDR2 FYEKMQ (reference sequence). As DNA, the CDR3 is TGTGCCAGCAGGGTCCCCGGGAACACCGGGGAGCTGTTTTTT. Protein: CASRVPGNTGELFF.

This clonotype has a count of ten or more. V gene TRBV18 combines with J gene TRBJ2-3; 12 bases fit TRBD2. V shed 6 bases and J 5 bases; nucleotides not matched to a gene: 12. This CDR3 is built from 17 residues. In germline, CDR1 is KGHSH, CDR2 LQKENI. CDR3: CASSPRSTSGGGDTQYF. DNA for the CDR3: TGTGCCAGCTCGCCGCGCTCGACTAGCGGGGGAGGAGATACGCAGTATTTT.

The sample holds many counts of this clonotype. This rearrangement joins TRBV7-9 to TRBJ1-2; TRBD1 is a possible D gene (5 bases). The germline gives CDR1 SEHNR, CDR2 FQNEAQ (reference sequence). The CDR3 spans 15 residues. Trimming shortened V by 3 bases and J by 3 bases, and 14 bases separated the two germline ends. CDR3 amino acids: CASSFSQSGDYGYTF. The CDR3 nucleotides read TGTGCCAGCAGCTTCTCTCAATCGGGGGACTATGGCTACACCTTC.

There are many counts of this clonotype. This rearrangement joins TRBV5-1 to TRBJ1-1; D ambiguous. The CDR3 length is 12 residues. Germline CDR1 reads SGHRS; CDR2 reads YFSETQ. Trimming pared 6 bases from V and 0 bases from J, leaving 6 bases between. The CDR3 coding sequence is TGCGCCAGCAAGGAAGTGAACACTGAAGCTTTCTTT. It translates to CASKEVNTEAFF.

In its sample, this clonotype was seen many times. The chain employs TRBV4-1 and TRBJ1-2; no clear D gene. V gave up 4 bases and J gave up 7 bases, with 13 bases separating them. The CDR3 has 13 amino acids. The germline V gene has CDR1 MGHRA and CDR2 YSYEKL. CDR3 loop: CASSRGFSFGYTF. CDR3 sequence (DNA): TGCGCCAGCAGCCGGGGATTTTCTTTTGGCTACACCTTC.

The V call is TRBV6-6, the J call TRBJ1-2; D is ambiguous. Germline V lookup: CDR1 MNHNY, CDR2 SVGAGI (reference sequence). Between the trimmed V and J ends, which lost 6 bases and 2 bases, there was a span of 4 bases. This CDR3 region has 11 residues. The CDR3 spells CASSINYGYTF. Written as DNA, the CDR3 is TGTGCCAGCAGCATAAACTATGGCTACACCTTC.

The sample holds many counts of this clonotype. V and J are TRBV24-1 and TRBJ1-5, with a weak D call TRBD1 (5 bases). V gave up 10 bases and J gave up 5 bases, with 11 bases separating them. The CDR3 covers 12 residues. From germline, CDR1 is KGHDR and CDR2 SFDVKD. CDR3: CATQGSDQPQHF. The CDR3 region has the DNA TGTGCCACTCAGGGATCCGATCAGCCCCAGCATTTT.

The chain employs TRBV7-9 and TRBJ2-2; the D is unclear. The CDR3 spans 14 residues. V was cut by 1 base and J by 1 base, with 4 bases left in between. The V gene's germline CDR1 is SEHNR and CDR2 FQNEAQ (reference sequence). CDR3 loop: CASSLVLNTGELFF. The CDR3 DNA follows: TGTGCCAGCAGCTTAGTGCTGAACACCGGGGAGCTGTTTTTT.

There are many counts of this clonotype. The chain's CDR3 is CASNRGKNSPLHF. The CDR3, as DNA: TGTGCCAGCAATCGGGGGAAGAATTCACCCCTCCACTTT. V gene TRBV2 combines with J gene TRBJ1-6, with D perhaps TRBD1 (5 bases). Trimming cost V 7 bases and J 7 bases, with 11 bases left between them. The CDR3 is 13 residues long. Germline V CDR1 and CDR2: SNHLY, FYNNEI. The full variable domain, rest sourced from reference TRBV2 and TRBJ1-6, is EPEVTQTPSHQVTQMGQEVILRCVPISNHLYFYWYRQILGQKVEFLVSFYNNEISEKSEIFDDQFSVERPDGSNFTLKIRSTKLEDSAMYFCASNRGKNSPLHFGNGTRLTVT.

This clonotype has a count of ten or more. The V call is TRBV4-1, the J call TRBJ2-2, with TRBD2 as a possible D gene (7 bases). V shed 2 bases and J shed 1 base, with 17 bases lying between them. Germline V gene data show CDR1 as MGHRA and CDR2 as YSYEKL. The CDR3 consists of 18 residues. CDR3 DNA: TGCGCCAGCAGCCAAAAAAGAGGGGGGGAGTGGAACACCGGGGAGCTGTTTTTT. This codes for CASSQKRGGEWNTGELFF.

The CDR3, as DNA: TGTGCCAGCAGCCGGGGGTTCACGGGTAAGGATGAGCAGTTCTTC. Translating gives CASSRGFTGKDEQFF. The J gene is TRBJ2-1, the V gene TRBV7-3; tentative D call: TRBD2 (6 bases). V lost 5 bases and J lost 8, with 19 bases in between. The germline CDR1 and CDR2 sequences are SGHTA and FQGTGA. The CDR3 is 15 amino acids.

At least ten counts were recorded for this clonotype. The V and J genes are TRBV29-1 and TRBJ1-1, with a possible D match to TRBD1 (5 bases). Between the trimmed V and J ends, which lost 4 bases and 4 bases, there was a span of 16 bases. CDR1 and CDR2 from the germline V gene are SQVTM and ANQGSEA. The CDR3 sequence is 14 residues long. In DNA, the CDR3 is TGCAGCGTTGTGGGGGGGGGTGAAAGCACTGAAGCTTTCTTT. This sequence encodes CSVVGGGESTEAFF.

At least ten counts were recorded for this clonotype. This chain uses TRBV5-5 with TRBJ1-1, with unresolved D. The CDR3 extends over 13 amino acids. Germline CDR1 is SGHKS and CDR2 is YYEKEE (reference sequence). Trimming took 2 bases from V and 0 from J, leaving 5 bases between them. CDR3 amino acids: CASSFRLNTEAFF. CDR3 nucleotides: TGTGCCAGCAGCTTTCGGTTGAACACTGAAGCTTTCTTT.

This clonotype was seen many times. This chain joins TRBV7-2 and TRBJ2-7, with D maybe TRBD1 (6 bases). Germline CDR1 is SGHTA and CDR2 is FQGNSA. V dropped 4 bases and J dropped 1 base, with 17 bases sitting between them. There are 16 residues in the CDR3. The CDR3 sequence: CASSYATYGTSYEQYF. Written as DNA, the CDR3 is TGTGCCAGCAGCTACGCAACTTACGGGACATCCTACGAGCAGTACTTC.

This clonotype occurred many times. The chain uses TRBV7-2 and TRBJ1-2, with 8 bases matching TRBD1. V gave up 3 bases and J gave up 8 bases; unmatched junction bases: 8. Germline CDR1 is SGHTA and CDR2 is FQGNSA. This CDR3 contains 14 residues. The CDR3 DNA is TGTGCCAGCAGCTTTGCCAACAGGGGGGAGGGCTACACCTTC. Amino acids: CASSFANRGEGYTF.

This clonotype was picked up many times. The CDR3 loop is CASSLEQYNSPLHF. The CDR3, as DNA: TGTGCCAGCAGCTTAGAACAGTATAATTCACCCCTCCACTTT. V usage is TRBV7-9 and J usage is TRBJ1-6; D ambiguous. The germline V and J ends were trimmed by 1 base and 4 bases, with 5 bases remaining between them. Germline V gene lookup returns CDR1 SEHNR and CDR2 FQNEAQ (reference sequence). The CDR3 length is 14 residues.

J is TRBJ1-1 and V is TRBV7-9, with unresolved D. V was shortened by 0 bases and J by 3 bases, with 11 bases between the two germline ends. From germline, CDR1 is SEHNR and CDR2 FQNEAQ (reference sequence). The CDR3 length is 15 residues. CDR3: CASSLASRVDTEAFF. The CDR3 DNA reads as TGTGCCAGCAGCTTAGCGTCAAGGGTAGACACTGAAGCTTTCTTT.

This clonotype occurred many times. The CDR3 loop reads CASSLFAGLATGEQYF. The CDR3 DNA is TGCGCCAGCAGCTTGTTTGCGGGACTAGCGACGGGGGAGCAGTACTTC. The V gene is TRBV5-1, the J gene TRBJ2-7; 10 bases are a match to TRBD2. The CDR3 length is 16 residues. V lost 1 base, J lost 7 bases, and 11 bases stayed unmatched. Germline-derived CDR1 and CDR2 are SGHRS and YFSETQ.

This clonotype was picked up many times. This chain joins TRBV6-6 and TRBJ2-7; 11 nucleotides align to TRBD2. The CDR3 has 18 residues. V shed 1 base, J shed 0 bases, and the junction held 8 bases outside the gene matches. Per germline, CDR1 MNHNY and CDR2 SVGAGI (reference sequence). The CDR3 protein is CASSYYGTSGASSYEQYF. In nucleotides, the CDR3 is TGTGCCAGCAGTTACTACGGGACTAGCGGAGCAAGCTCCTACGAGCAGTACTTC.

The chain couples TRBV7-2 to TRBJ2-7, with 7 bases matching TRBD1. The CDR3 is 15 residues long. Germline CDR1 and CDR2: SGHTA and FQGNSA. The junction had 7 bases not matched to a gene; V was cut back by 5 bases and J by 0 bases. The CDR3 bases are TGTGCCAGCAGCCCTCAGGGGGTAAGCTCCTACGAGCAGTACTTC. This sequence encodes CASSPQGVSSYEQYF.

This clonotype has a count of ten or more. The V call is TRBV12-3 or TRBV12-4, the J call TRBJ1-4; unclear D gene. V lost 3 bases and J 3 bases, leaving 5 bases between the germline ends. This CDR3 has 13 residues. The CDR3 DNA sequence: TGTGCCAGCAGTTTGTATCCTAATGAAAAACTGTTTTTT. This translates into CASSLYPNEKLFF.

This clonotype was counted at least ten times. The chain recombines TRBV4-3 with TRBJ2-3, with 7 bases fitting TRBD2. The trim removed 0 bases at V and 3 bases at J, leaving 6 bases unmatched. Per germline, CDR1 LGHNA and CDR2 YSLEER. This CDR3 comprises 16 residues. The CDR3 protein is CASSQDTASGTDTQYF. In DNA, the CDR3 is TGCGCCAGCAGCCAAGATACGGCTAGCGGTACAGATACGCAGTATTTT.

This clonotype was seen ten or more times. J is TRBJ1-4 and V is TRBV6-1; D is undetermined. The CDR3 loop spans 14 amino acids. V shed 2 bases and J shed 5 bases, with 9 bases lying between them. Germline-derived CDR1 and CDR2 are MNHNS and SASEGT. CDR3 amino acids: CASSEFWRNEKLFF. The DNA for the CDR3 is TGTGCCAGCAGTGAATTTTGGCGGAATGAAAAACTGTTTTTT.